The 18 T cell receptor beta chains below were found in one sample sequenced in a study of technical replicates of blood from several donors. TCRdb's copy holds only in-frame clones and misses some; the assay was immunoSEQ multiplex PCR. The sample includes around 100,000 clones, approximately 96% of them seen just once. The sequencing input was T cells isolated from PBMCs. The receptors come from a human donor in good health.

The chain combines TRBV19 with TRBJ1-1; D not certain. V shed 8 bases and J shed 2 bases, with 12 bases lying between them. The CDR3 length is 13 residues. CDR1 LNHDA and CDR2 SQIVND come from the germline V gene (reference sequence). The CDR3 loop is CASADTINTEAFF. In nucleotides, the CDR3 is TGTGCCAGTGCCGACACGATAAACACTGAAGCTTTCTTT.

This chain links TRBV13 with TRBJ2-7, with TRBD1 matching 7 bases. The germline V gene has CDR1 PRHDT and CDR2 FYEKMQ (reference sequence). This CDR3 region has 15 residues. J gave up 3 bases and V 5 bases, and 10 bases lay outside the gene matches. CDR3 residues: CASSPPSGQYYEQYF. CDR3 sequence (DNA): TGTGCCAGCAGCCCACCGTCGGGACAGTACTACGAGCAGTACTTC.

The chain has TRBV30 and TRBJ1-4; D not resolved. With 3 bases removed from V and 3 bases from J, the gap between germline ends came to 8 bases. Germline V CDR1 and CDR2: GTSNPN, SVGIG (reference sequence). This CDR3 spans 13 amino acids. For the CDR3, the DNA is TGTGCCTGGAGAGAGAGGGCTAATGAAAAACTGTTTTTT. Translating it yields CAWRERANEKLFF.

V usage is TRBV18 and J usage is TRBJ2-3, with D tentatively TRBD1 (5 bases). The V end lost 2 bases, the J end lost 4 bases, and 10 bases lay between the germline ends. CDR3 length equals 14 residues. Germline V gene sequence: CDR1 KGHSH, CDR2 LQKENI. CDR3 DNA: TGTGCCAGCTCACCAGGGGCTCGGGCAGATACGCAGTATTTT. This sequence encodes CASSPGARADTQYF.

The rearrangement uses TRBV7-9 and TRBJ2-1; 10 bases map to TRBD2. Trimming took 9 bases from V and 6 from J; bases not matched to a gene: 11. The CDR3 runs to 15 residues. The germline gives CDR1 SEHNR, CDR2 FQNEAQ (reference sequence). CDR3 sequence reads: CASGTGTSVFNEQFF. Here the CDR3 DNA reads TGTGCCAGTGGAACGGGGACTAGCGTCTTCAATGAGCAGTTCTTC.

J is TRBJ2-2 and V is TRBV5-8, with 8 nucleotides matching TRBD2. CDR1 SGHTS and CDR2 YDEGEE come from the germline V gene. V lost 3 bases, J lost 6 bases, and 1 base stayed unmatched. CDR3 length: 13 residues. The CDR3 reads CASSSTSAGELFF. The DNA for the CDR3 is TGTGCCAGCAGCTCGACTAGCGCCGGGGAGCTGTTTTTT.

The chain couples TRBV9 to TRBJ2-1; TRBD1 matches at 7 bases. There are 14 residues in the CDR3. CDR1 and CDR2 (germline): SGDLS, YYNGEE. The V gene end was trimmed by 3 bases and the J gene end by 5 bases; junction bases not matched to a gene: 5. The chain's CDR3 is CASSARDSHNEQFF. DNA for the CDR3: TGTGCCAGCAGCGCCCGGGACAGTCACAATGAGCAGTTCTTC.

This chain links TRBV5-4 with TRBJ1-1; 8 bases agree with TRBD1. Germline V gene data show CDR1 as SGHNT and CDR2 as YYREEE (reference sequence). The CDR3 runs 15 residues. V lost 2 bases to trimming and J lost 4 bases; unmatched junction nucleotides: 7. CDR3 DNA sequence: TGTGCCAGCAGCTTTAGGCTAACAGGGGGCACTGAAGCTTTCTTT. Translated, it gives CASSFRLTGGTEAFF.

J is TRBJ2-1 and V is TRBV5-6, with 13 nucleotides matching TRBD2. The germline CDR1 and CDR2 sequences are SGHDT and YYEEEE. This CDR3 is built from 16 residues. Losses at the gene ends were 0 bases for V and 9 bases for J; bases not matched to a gene: 6. CDR3 region: CASSLVGLAGVSEQFF. CDR3 DNA sequence: TGTGCCAGCAGCTTGGTTGGACTAGCGGGAGTCAGTGAGCAGTTCTTC.

V gene TRBV27 combines with J gene TRBJ2-7; TRBD1 agrees at 8 bases. The V segment lost 6 bases and the J segment 5 bases; nucleotides outside the gene matches: 6. The CDR3 contains 13 residues. From germline, CDR1 is MNHEY and CDR2 SMNVEV (reference sequence). The CDR3 protein is CASSLKDRDEQYF. CDR3 in DNA: TGTGCCAGCAGCCTAAAGGACAGGGACGAGCAGTACTTC.

The rearrangement links TRBV5-1 to TRBJ2-7; 7 positions match TRBD1. J lost 4 bases, V lost 0 bases, and 10 bases had no gene match. Germline loops: CDR1 SGHRS, CDR2 YFSETQ. This CDR3 has 16 amino acids. The CDR3 DNA reads as TGCGCCAGCAGCTTGGAGGGGGCAGGGCTCACGTACGAGCAGTACTTC. Protein sequence: CASSLEGAGLTYEQYF. Based on the CDR3 plus reference TRBV5-1 and TRBJ2-7, the full variable domain is KAGVTQTPRYLIKTRGQQVTLSCSPISGHRSVSWYQQTPGQGLQFLFEYFSETQRNKGNFPGRFSGRQFSNSRSEMNVSTLELGDSALYLCASSLEGAGLTYEQYFGPGTRLTVT.

This chain uses TRBV19 with TRBJ1-1; D is undetermined. V lost 8 bases and J lost 0, with 7 bases in between. The CDR3 loop spans 12 amino acids. The germline gives CDR1 LNHDA, CDR2 SQIVND (reference sequence). CDR3 protein: CASQTVNTEAFF. CDR3 DNA: TGTGCCAGTCAAACAGTGAACACTGAAGCTTTCTTT.

The genes are TRBV27 and TRBJ2-3; tentative D call: TRBD2 (6 bases). This CDR3 has 15 amino acids. The germline V and J ends were trimmed by 5 bases and 1 base, with 13 bases remaining between them. Germline CDR1 reads MNHEY; CDR2 reads SMNVEV (reference sequence). The CDR3 nucleotides are TGTGCCAGCAGTCACTTCTGGGGGGGCACAGATACGCAGTATTTT. Protein product: CASSHFWGGTDTQYF.

J is TRBJ1-3 and V is TRBV9; the D is unclear. From germline, CDR1 is SGDLS and CDR2 YYNGEE. V shed 5 bases and J shed 0 bases, with 6 bases lying between them. This CDR3 is 13 amino acids long. The CDR3 sequence: CASRDYSGNTIYF. The CDR3 DNA reads as TGTGCCAGCAGGGACTACTCTGGAAACACCATATATTTT.

The rearrangement uses TRBV11-2 and TRBJ2-3; tentatively, D is TRBD2 (6 bases). The ends were cut back, 4 bases at V and 4 bases at J, with 21 bases in the middle. The CDR3 runs to 17 residues. The germline V gene encodes CDR1 SGHAT and CDR2 FQNNGV. CDR3 DNA sequence: TGTGCCAGCAGCTCCAACCAACTAGCTTTAGGGGCAGATACGCAGTATTTT. Its protein product is CASSSNQLALGADTQYF.

CDR3 in DNA: TGTGCCAGCAGTTTCGGACTAATCAGTGAGCAGTTCTTC. Its translation: CASSFGLISEQFF. V and J are TRBV28 and TRBJ2-1, with D tentatively TRBD2 (6 bases). The CDR3 runs to 13 residues. V was cut by 3 bases and J by 9 bases, with 12 bases left in between. In germline, CDR1 is MDHEN, CDR2 SYDVKM. The full variable domain, in which reference TRBV28 and TRBJ2-1 provide the parts outside the CDR3, is DVKVTQSSRYLVKRTGEKVFLECVQDMDHENMFWYRQDPGLGLRLIYFSYDVKMKEKGDIPEGYSVSREKKERFSLILESASTNQTSMYLCASSFGLISEQFFGPGTRLTVL.

V is TRBV6-5 and J is TRBJ2-4; D is possibly TRBD2 (6 bases). Germline V gene lookup returns CDR1 MNHEY and CDR2 SVGAGI. With 7 bases removed from V and 0 bases from J, the gap between germline ends came to 7 bases. The CDR3 loop spans 13 amino acids. The CDR3 DNA is TGTGCCAGCAAGGGACTAGCCAAAAACATTCAGTACTTC. Protein sequence: CASKGLAKNIQYF.

The CDR3 bases are TGCGCCAGCAGTCCGGAGCGGGAGGTATACAATGAGCAGTTCTTC. This translates into CASSPEREVYNEQFF. V and J are TRBV10-1 and TRBJ2-1; 9 positions agree with TRBD2. After removal of 5 bases from V and 4 bases from J, the junction contained 6 bases not matched to a gene. CDR3 length: 15 amino acids. CDR1 and CDR2 from the germline V gene are WNHNN and SYGVQD (reference sequence).